This T cell receptor beta chain was obtained from a study of T cells in Graves' hyperthyroidism and ophthalmopathy. The CDR3 regions of TCR beta were amplified from RNA transcripts. Carried out on the TCR CDR3, a first-round RT-PCR used the HTBI primer set. Each CDR3 protein gets one entry after TCRdb re-called the multiplex PCR reads with MiXCR. In the table there are some 350,000 distinct CDR3 sequences, 15% to 19% of which are singletons. This clonotype has at least ten counts. Trimming pared 0 bases from V and 2 bases from J, leaving 10 bases between. From germline, CDR1 is MNHEY and CDR2 SVGAGI. The CDR3 sequence is 15 residues long.

J is TRBJ1-1 and V is TRBV6-5; possibly TRBD1 for D (6 bases). The clonotype originates from a woman aged 18-35 years with Graves' hyperthyroidism that later progressed to Graves' ophthalmopathy. Source material: blood. The CDR3 DNA reads TGTGCCAGCAGTTACTCACCACAGGGTAACACTGAAGCTTTCTTT. The encoded protein is CASSYSPQGNTEAFF.